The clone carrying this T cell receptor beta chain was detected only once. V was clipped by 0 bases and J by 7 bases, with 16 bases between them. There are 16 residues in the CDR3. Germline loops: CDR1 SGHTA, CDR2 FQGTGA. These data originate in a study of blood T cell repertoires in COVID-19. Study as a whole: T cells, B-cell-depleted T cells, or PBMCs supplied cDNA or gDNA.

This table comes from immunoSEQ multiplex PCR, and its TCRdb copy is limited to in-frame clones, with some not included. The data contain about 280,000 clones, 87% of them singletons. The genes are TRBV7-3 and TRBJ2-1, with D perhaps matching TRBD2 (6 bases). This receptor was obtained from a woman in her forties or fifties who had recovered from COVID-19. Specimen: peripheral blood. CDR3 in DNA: TGTGCCAGCAGCTTAACGGGGGGAGTAGCGCAAAATGAGCAGTTCTTC. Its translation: CASSLTGGVAQNEQFF.